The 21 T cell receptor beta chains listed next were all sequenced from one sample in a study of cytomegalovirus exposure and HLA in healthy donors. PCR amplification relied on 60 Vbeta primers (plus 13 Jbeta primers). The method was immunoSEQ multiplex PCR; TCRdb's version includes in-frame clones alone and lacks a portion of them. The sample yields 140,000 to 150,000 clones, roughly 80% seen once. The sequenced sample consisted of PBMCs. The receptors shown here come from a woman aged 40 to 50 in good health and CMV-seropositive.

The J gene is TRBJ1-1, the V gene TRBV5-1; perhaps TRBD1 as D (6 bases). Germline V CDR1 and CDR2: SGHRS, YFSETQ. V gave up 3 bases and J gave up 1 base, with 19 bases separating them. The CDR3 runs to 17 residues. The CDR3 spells CASSSSFWTETNTEAFF. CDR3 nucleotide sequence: TGCGCCAGCAGCTCTTCCTTCTGGACAGAGACGAACACTGAAGCTTTCTTT.

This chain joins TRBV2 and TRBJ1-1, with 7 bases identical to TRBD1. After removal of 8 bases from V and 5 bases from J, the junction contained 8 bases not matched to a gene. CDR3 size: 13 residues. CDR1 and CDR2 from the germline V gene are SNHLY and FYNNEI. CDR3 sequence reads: CASHRGTSTEAFF. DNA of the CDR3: TGTGCCAGCCACAGGGGTACGAGTACTGAAGCTTTCTTT.

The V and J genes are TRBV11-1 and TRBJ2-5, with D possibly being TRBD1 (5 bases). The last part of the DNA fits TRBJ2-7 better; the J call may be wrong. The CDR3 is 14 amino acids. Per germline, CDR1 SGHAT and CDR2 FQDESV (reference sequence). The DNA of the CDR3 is TGTGCCAGCAGCCGGAGTAGGGGAACCTACGAGCAGTACTTC. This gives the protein CASSRSRGTYEQYF.

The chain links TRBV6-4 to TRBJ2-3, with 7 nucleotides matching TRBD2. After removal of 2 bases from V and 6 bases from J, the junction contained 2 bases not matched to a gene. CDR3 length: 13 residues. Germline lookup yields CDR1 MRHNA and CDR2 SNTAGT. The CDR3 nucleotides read TGTGCCAGCAGTGACATGGGGGGGGATACGCAGTATTTT. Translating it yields CASSDMGGDTQYF.

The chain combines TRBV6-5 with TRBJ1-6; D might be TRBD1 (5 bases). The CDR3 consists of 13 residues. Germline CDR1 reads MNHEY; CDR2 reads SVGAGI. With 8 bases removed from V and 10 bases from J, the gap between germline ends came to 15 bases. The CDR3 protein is CASQTSPGSPLHF. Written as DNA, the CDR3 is TGTGCCAGCCAAACCTCGCCAGGGTCACCCCTCCACTTT.

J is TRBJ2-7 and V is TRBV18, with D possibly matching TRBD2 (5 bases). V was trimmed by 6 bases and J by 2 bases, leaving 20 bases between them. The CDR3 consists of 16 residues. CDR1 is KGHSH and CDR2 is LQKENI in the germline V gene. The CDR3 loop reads CASSSSAGLLTYEQYF. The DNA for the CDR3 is TGTGCCAGCTCCTCAAGTGCGGGCTTATTAACCTACGAGCAGTACTTC. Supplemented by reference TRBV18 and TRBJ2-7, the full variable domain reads NAGVMQNPRHLVRRRGQEARLRCSPMKGHSHVYWYRQLPEEGLKFMVYLQKENIIDESGMPKERFSAEFPKEGPSILRIQQVVRGDSAAYFCASSSSAGLLTYEQYFGPGTRLTVT.

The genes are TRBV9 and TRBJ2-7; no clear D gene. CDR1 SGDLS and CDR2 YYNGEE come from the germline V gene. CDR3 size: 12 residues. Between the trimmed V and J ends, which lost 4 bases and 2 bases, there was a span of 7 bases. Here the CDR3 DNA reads TGTGCCAGCAGCCCCAACACCTACGAGCAGTACTTC. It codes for CASSPNTYEQYF. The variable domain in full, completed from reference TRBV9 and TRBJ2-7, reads DSGVTQTPKHLITATGQRVTLRCSPRSGDLSVYWYQQSLDQGLQFLIQYYNGEERAKGNILERFSAQQFPDLHSELNLSSLELGDSALYFCASSPNTYEQYFGPGTRLTVT.

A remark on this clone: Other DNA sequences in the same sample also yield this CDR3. The CDR3 bases are TGTGCCAGCAGCGTAGGGAGTAGCGGGGGGGCGGGGGAGACCCAGTACTTC. Translated, it gives CASSVGSSGGAGETQYF. V and J are TRBV9 and TRBJ2-5, with 11 bases aligning to TRBD2. The trim removed 0 bases at V and 5 bases at J, leaving 9 bases unmatched. The CDR3 extends over 17 amino acids. Germline V lookup: CDR1 SGDLS, CDR2 YYNGEE.

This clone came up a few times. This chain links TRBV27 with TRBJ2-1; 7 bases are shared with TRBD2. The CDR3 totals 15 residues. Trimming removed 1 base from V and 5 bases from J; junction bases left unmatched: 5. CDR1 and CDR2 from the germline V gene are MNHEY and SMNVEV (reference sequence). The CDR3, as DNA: TGTGCCAGCAGTTTATTTTCTAGCGGCAACAATGAGCAGTTCTTC. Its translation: CASSLFSSGNNEQFF.

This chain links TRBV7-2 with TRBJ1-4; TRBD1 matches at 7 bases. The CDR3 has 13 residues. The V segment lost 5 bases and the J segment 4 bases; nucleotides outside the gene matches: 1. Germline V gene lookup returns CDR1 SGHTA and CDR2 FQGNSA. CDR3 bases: TGTGCCAGCAGCCGACAGGGTAATGAAAAACTGTTTTTT. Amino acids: CASSRQGNEKLFF.

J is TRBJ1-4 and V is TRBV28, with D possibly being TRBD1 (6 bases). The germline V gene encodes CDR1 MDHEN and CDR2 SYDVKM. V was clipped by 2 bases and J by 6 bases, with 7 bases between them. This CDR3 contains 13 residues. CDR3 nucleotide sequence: TGTGCCAGCAGTTTAGCAGGGGATGAAAAACTGTTTTTT. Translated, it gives CASSLAGDEKLFF.

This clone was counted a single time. CDR3: CASSQGGSGGAGTGELFF. CDR3 DNA: TGCGCCAGCAGCCAAGGAGGGAGCGGGGGGGCCGGTACCGGGGAGCTGTTTTTT. The genes are TRBV4-1 and TRBJ2-2; TRBD2 agrees at 10 bases. The CDR3 sequence is 18 residues long. With V trimmed by 1 base and J by 5 bases, 10 bases remained unmatched. CDR1 and CDR2 (germline): MGHRA, YSYEKL.

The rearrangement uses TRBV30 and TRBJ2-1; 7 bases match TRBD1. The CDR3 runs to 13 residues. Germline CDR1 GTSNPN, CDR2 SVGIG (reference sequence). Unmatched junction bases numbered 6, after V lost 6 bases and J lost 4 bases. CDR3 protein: CACSGQSYNEQFF. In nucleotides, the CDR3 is TGTGCCTGCTCGGGACAGTCTTACAATGAGCAGTTCTTC.

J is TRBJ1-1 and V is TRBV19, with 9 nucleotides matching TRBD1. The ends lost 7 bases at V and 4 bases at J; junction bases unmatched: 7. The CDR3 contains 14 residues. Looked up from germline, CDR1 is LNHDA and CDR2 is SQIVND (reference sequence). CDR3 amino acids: CASIHDRGITEAFF. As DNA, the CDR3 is TGTGCCAGTATCCACGACAGGGGGATCACTGAAGCTTTCTTT.

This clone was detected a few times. The chain's CDR3 is CASSPQGNTEAFF. CDR3 coding DNA: TGTGCCAGCAGTCCACAGGGGAACACTGAAGCTTTCTTT. The chain is built from TRBV7-9 and TRBJ1-1; tentatively, D is TRBD1 (6 bases). Trimming stripped 6 bases from V and 1 base from J, with 9 bases between. Per the germline V gene, CDR1 is SEHNR and CDR2 is FQNEAQ (reference sequence). This CDR3 comprises 13 residues.

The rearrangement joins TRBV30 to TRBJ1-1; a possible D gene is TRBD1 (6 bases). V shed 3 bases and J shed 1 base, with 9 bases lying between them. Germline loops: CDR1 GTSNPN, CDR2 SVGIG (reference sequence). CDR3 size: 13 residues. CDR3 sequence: CAWRIQGNTEAFF. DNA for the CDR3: TGTGCCTGGAGAATACAGGGGAACACTGAAGCTTTCTTT. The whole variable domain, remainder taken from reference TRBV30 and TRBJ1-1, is SQTIHQWPATLVQPVGSPLSLECTVEGTSNPNLYWYRQAAGRGLQLLFYSVGIGQISSEVPQNLSASRPQDRQFILSSKKLLLSDSGFYLCAWRIQGNTEAFFGQGTRLTVV.

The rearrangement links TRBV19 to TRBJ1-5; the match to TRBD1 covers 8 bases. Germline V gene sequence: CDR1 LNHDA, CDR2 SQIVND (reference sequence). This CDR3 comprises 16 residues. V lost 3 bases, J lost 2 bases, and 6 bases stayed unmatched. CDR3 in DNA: TGTGCCAGTAGTATCTGGACAGGGACCGGCAATCAGCCCCAGCATTTT. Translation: CASSIWTGTGNQPQHF.

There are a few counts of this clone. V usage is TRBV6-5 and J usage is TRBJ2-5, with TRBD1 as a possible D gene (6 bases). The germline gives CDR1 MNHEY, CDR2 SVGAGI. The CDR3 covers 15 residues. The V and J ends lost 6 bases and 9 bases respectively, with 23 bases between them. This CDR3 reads CASRRDRTASRPQYF. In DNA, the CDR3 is TGTGCCAGCAGACGCGACCGGACAGCTAGCCGGCCCCAGTACTTC.

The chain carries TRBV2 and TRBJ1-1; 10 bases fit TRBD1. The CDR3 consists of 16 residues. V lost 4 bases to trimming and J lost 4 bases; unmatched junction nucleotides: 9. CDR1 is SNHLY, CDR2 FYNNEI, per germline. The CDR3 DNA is TGTGCCAGCAGTGGGGGGACAGGGGCCGGAGGCACTGAAGCTTTCTTT. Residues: CASSGGTGAGGTEAFF.

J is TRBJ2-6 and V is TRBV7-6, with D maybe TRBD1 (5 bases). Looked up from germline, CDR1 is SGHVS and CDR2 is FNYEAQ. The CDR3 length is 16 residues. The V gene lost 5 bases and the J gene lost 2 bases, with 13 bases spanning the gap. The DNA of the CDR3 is TGTGCCAGCAGCCCCGCCGCAGGGCCTGGGGCCAACGTCCTGACTTTC. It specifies CASSPAAGPGANVLTF.

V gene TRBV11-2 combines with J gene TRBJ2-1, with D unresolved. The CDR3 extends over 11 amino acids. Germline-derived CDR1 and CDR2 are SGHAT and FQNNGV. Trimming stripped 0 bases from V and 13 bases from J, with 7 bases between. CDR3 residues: CASSLDGHQFF. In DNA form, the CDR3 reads TGTGCCAGCAGCTTAGACGGTCACCAGTTCTTC.